One and the same sample provided the 19 T cell receptor beta chains below, sequenced in a study of cytomegalovirus exposure and HLA in healthy donors. Primers: 60 Vbeta forward and 13 Jbeta reverse. Sequencing used immunoSEQ multiplex PCR; TCRdb keeps in-frame clones, though not all of them. The table has about 70,000 clones, just over 85% seen once. Specimen: PBMCs. Source of these receptors: a woman aged 30 to 39 in good health and CMV-seronegative.

The chain joins TRBV19 to TRBJ2-1; TRBD2 matches at 8 bases. The CDR3 is 13 amino acids. Germline assignment: CDR1 LNHDA and CDR2 SQIVND (reference sequence). V dropped 10 bases and J dropped 8; count of bases not matched to a gene: 10. The CDR3: CATEEREIDEQFF. CDR3 nucleotide sequence: TGTGCCACCGAGGAGCGGGAGATCGATGAGCAGTTCTTC.

The CDR3 nucleotides read TGCGCCAGCAGCTTAGCAACAGGGGAAGAGACCCAGTACTTC. Residues: CASSLATGEETQYF. The gene calls are TRBV5-1 and TRBJ2-5, with 7 bases matching TRBD1. V dropped 2 bases and J dropped 3; count of bases not matched to a gene: 4. The CDR3 covers 14 residues. Germline V gene sequence: CDR1 SGHRS, CDR2 YFSETQ.

V gene TRBV18 combines with J gene TRBJ2-7; TRBD2 agrees at 9 bases. The germline V gene encodes CDR1 KGHSH and CDR2 LQKENI. The CDR3 extends over 14 amino acids. Trimming cost V 3 bases and J 4 bases; bases outside gene matches: 4. Here the CDR3 reads CASSPTSGLYEQYF. The CDR3 nucleotides read TGTGCCAGCTCACCGACTAGCGGATTGTACGAGCAGTACTTC. The complete variable domain, with remaining parts taken from reference TRBV18 and TRBJ2-7, reads NAGVMQNPRHLVRRRGQEARLRCSPMKGHSHVYWYRQLPEEGLKFMVYLQKENIIDESGMPKERFSAEFPKEGPSILRIQQVVRGDSAAYFCASSPTSGLYEQYFGPGTRLTVT.

The rearrangement joins TRBV9 to TRBJ2-7, with TRBD1 matching 7 bases. V dropped 0 bases and J dropped 5; count of bases not matched to a gene: 11. Looked up from germline, CDR1 is SGDLS and CDR2 is YYNGEE. The CDR3 is 16 amino acids. CDR3 bases: TGTGCCAGCAGCGTAGCCCCACAGGGGATGAGGGACGAGCAGTACTTC. It encodes CASSVAPQGMRDEQYF.

This clone was seen a single time. V gene TRBV11-3 combines with J gene TRBJ2-1; D call uncertain. The germline V gene encodes CDR1 SGHNT and CDR2 YENEEA. The length of the CDR3 is 12 residues. Deletions cut 3 bases from V and 10 bases from J, with 10 bases between. The DNA for the CDR3 is TGTGCCAGCAGCTTTTCCGACTCCGAGCAGTTCTTC. Its protein is CASSFSDSEQFF.

The chain employs TRBV19 and TRBJ1-2; D gene unclear. Deletions cut 6 bases from V and 4 bases from J, with 3 bases between. The CDR3 is made up of 10 amino acids. Per germline, CDR1 LNHDA and CDR2 SQIVND (reference sequence). The CDR3 region has the DNA TGTGCCAGTAGAGCCTATGGCTACACCTTC. Its protein product is CASRAYGYTF. Drawing the rest from reference TRBV19 and TRBJ1-2, the complete variable domain is DGGITQSPKYLFRKEGQNVTLSCEQNLNHDAMYWYRQDPGQGLRLIYYSQIVNDFQKGDIAEGYSVSREKKESFPLTVTSAQKNPTAFYLCASRAYGYTFGSGTRLTVV.

The V gene is TRBV11-2, the J gene TRBJ1-4, with D perhaps TRBD1 (5 bases). This CDR3 is built from 15 residues. Germline V gives CDR1 SGHAT, CDR2 FQNNGV. The V end was cut by 5 bases, the J end by 2 bases, with 12 bases between. The CDR3 reads CASSPRGGTNEKLFF. The CDR3 region has the DNA TGTGCCAGCAGCCCCCGGGGGGGGACTAATGAAAAACTGTTTTTT.

This clone was counted once. CDR3 sequence: CASSGQGSFSGANVLTF. CDR3 nucleotides: TGTGCCAGCAGCGGACAGGGATCCTTCTCTGGGGCCAACGTCCTGACTTTC. The chain joins TRBV9 to TRBJ2-6, with TRBD1 matching over 7 bases. The CDR3 is made up of 17 amino acids. The junction had 6 bases not matched to a gene; V was cut back by 3 bases and J by 0 bases. CDR1 and CDR2 from the germline V gene are SGDLS and YYNGEE.

The chain recombines TRBV21-1 with TRBJ2-7; the table's TRBD1 call for D was not verified on the DNA. TRBV21-1 constitutes a pseudogene. There are 15 residues in the CDR3. CDR3 protein: CASSKLRTGAYEQYF. The DNA for the CDR3 is TGTGCCAGCAGCAAACTGCGGACAGGGGCCTACGAGCAGTACTTC.

The chain recombines TRBV6-1 with TRBJ1-3; TRBD1 matches 7 bases. J was trimmed by 7 bases and V by 3 bases; bases with no gene match: 9. Germline V gives CDR1 MNHNS, CDR2 SASEGT. The CDR3 has 15 amino acids. For the CDR3, the DNA is TGTGCCAGCAGTGAGCTCGACAGGGTGAGGAACACCATATATTTT. It specifies CASSELDRVRNTIYF.

The chain couples TRBV10-1 to TRBJ1-2; TRBD1 matches 7 bases. V gave up 8 bases and J gave up 4 bases; unmatched junction bases: 7. Germline lookup yields CDR1 WNHNN and CDR2 SYGVQD (reference sequence). There are 13 residues in the CDR3. The CDR3 nucleotides are TGCGCCAGCCGGGACAGCGAAACCTATGGCTACACCTTC. This translates into CASRDSETYGYTF.

This chain connects TRBV7-9 to TRBJ2-7; D is unclear. The germline gives CDR1 SEHNR, CDR2 FQNEAQ (reference sequence). With 4 bases removed from V and 6 bases from J, the gap between germline ends came to 13 bases. This CDR3 contains 13 residues. The DNA of the CDR3 is TGTGCCAGCAGCTCCGGTTCCTTCCCCGAGCAGTACTTC. It codes for CASSSGSFPEQYF.

This clone was seen a single time. This chain joins TRBV29-1 and TRBJ1-5; 9 positions agree with TRBD1. The CDR3 consists of 14 residues. CDR1 is SQVTM and CDR2 is ANQGSEA in the germline V gene. Losses at the gene ends were 4 bases for V and 7 bases for J; bases not matched to a gene: 8. The chain's CDR3 is CSVVDRGLGQPQHF. CDR3 sequence (DNA): TGCAGCGTTGTGGACAGGGGCCTTGGCCAGCCCCAGCATTTT.

V and J are TRBV4-2 and TRBJ2-7; 8 nucleotides agree with TRBD2. The CDR3 has 18 amino acids. Germline loops: CDR1 LGHNA, CDR2 YNFKEQ. The junction had 15 bases not matched to a gene; V was cut back by 0 bases and J by 5 bases. The CDR3 here is CASSQDLLASGFTNEQYF. In nucleotides, the CDR3 is TGTGCCAGCAGCCAAGATCTTTTAGCTAGCGGGTTCACCAACGAGCAGTACTTC.

The chain links TRBV7-3 to TRBJ2-5; TRBD2 might be the D (5 bases). The CDR3 consists of 15 residues. Germline V gives CDR1 SGHTA, CDR2 FQGTGA. The ends were cut back, 6 bases at V and 0 bases at J, with 14 bases in the middle. The CDR3 is CASRRSGQNQETQYF. CDR3 coding DNA: TGTGCCAGCAGGCGAAGCGGCCAGAACCAAGAGACCCAGTACTTC. The full variable domain, rest sourced from reference TRBV7-3 and TRBJ2-5, is GAGVSQTPSNKVTEKGKYVELRCDPISGHTALYWYRQSLGQGPEFLIYFQGTGAADDSGLPNDRFFAVRPEGSVSTLKIQRTERGDSAVYLCASRRSGQNQETQYFGPGTRLLVL.

The V gene is TRBV23-1, the J gene TRBJ1-2; 11 bases agree with TRBD1. TRBV23-1 is noted as an ORF with a role that remains uncertain. The V segment lost 7 bases and the J segment 6 bases; nucleotides outside the gene matches: 10. The CDR3 totals 15 residues. CDR3 sequence (DNA): TGCGCCAGCACCCCATCGGGGGGACAGGGGGATGGCTACACCTTC. Translating it yields CASTPSGGQGDGYTF.

The V gene is TRBV11-2, the J gene TRBJ2-1, with 16 positions matching TRBD2. The CDR3 totals 19 residues. Trimming took 2 bases from V and 9 from J; bases not matched to a gene: 13. The V gene's germline CDR1 is SGHAT and CDR2 FQNNGV. The CDR3 sequence is CASSLRGLAGGPRNGEQFF. The DNA for the CDR3 is TGTGCCAGCAGCTTAAGGGGACTAGCGGGAGGGCCGAGGAATGGTGAGCAGTTCTTC.

V is TRBV30 and J is TRBJ1-1, with D uncertain. The V and J ends lost 0 bases and 2 bases respectively, with 19 bases between them. This CDR3 is built from 17 residues. The germline V gene has CDR1 GTSNPN and CDR2 SVGIG (reference sequence). The CDR3 DNA sequence: TGTGCCTGGAGTGTACGGGGATATGCGATAGTCAACACTGAAGCTTTCTTT. Translating gives CAWSVRGYAIVNTEAFF. The full variable domain, in which reference TRBV30 and TRBJ1-1 provide the parts outside the CDR3, is SQTIHQWPATLVQPVGSPLSLECTVEGTSNPNLYWYRQAAGRGLQLLFYSVGIGQISSEVPQNLSASRPQDRQFILSSKKLLLSDSGFYLCAWSVRGYAIVNTEAFFGQGTRLTVV.

This rearrangement joins TRBV5-1 to TRBJ2-7; possibly TRBD2 for D (5 bases). Trimming stripped 0 bases from V and 3 bases from J, with 16 bases between. The CDR3 totals 16 residues. Germline-derived CDR1 and CDR2 are SGHRS and YFSETQ. The CDR3 is CASSLGTFGAFYEQYF. CDR3 nucleotide sequence: TGCGCCAGCAGCTTGGGGACTTTTGGAGCTTTCTACGAGCAGTACTTC.